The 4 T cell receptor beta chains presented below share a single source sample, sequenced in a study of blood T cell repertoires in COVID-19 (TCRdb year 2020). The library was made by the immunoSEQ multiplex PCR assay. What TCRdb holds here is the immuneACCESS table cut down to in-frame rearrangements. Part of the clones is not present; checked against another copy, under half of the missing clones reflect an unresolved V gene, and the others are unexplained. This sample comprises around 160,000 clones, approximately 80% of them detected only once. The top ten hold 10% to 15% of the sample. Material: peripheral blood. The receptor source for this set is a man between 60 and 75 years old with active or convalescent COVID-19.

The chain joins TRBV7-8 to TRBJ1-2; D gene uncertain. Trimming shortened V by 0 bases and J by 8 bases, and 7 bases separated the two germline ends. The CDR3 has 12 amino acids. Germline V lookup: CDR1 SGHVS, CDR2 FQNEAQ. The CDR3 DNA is TGTGCCAGCAGCTTAGCAGGCGGAGGCTACACCTTC. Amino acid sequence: CASSLAGGGYTF.

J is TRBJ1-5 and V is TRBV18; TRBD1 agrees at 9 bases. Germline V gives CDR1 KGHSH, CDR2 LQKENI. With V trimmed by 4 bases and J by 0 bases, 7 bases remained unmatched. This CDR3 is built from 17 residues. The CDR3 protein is CASSRDRDLYSNQPQHF. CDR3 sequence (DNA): TGTGCCAGCTCACGGGACAGGGATCTTTATAGCAATCAGCCCCAGCATTTT.

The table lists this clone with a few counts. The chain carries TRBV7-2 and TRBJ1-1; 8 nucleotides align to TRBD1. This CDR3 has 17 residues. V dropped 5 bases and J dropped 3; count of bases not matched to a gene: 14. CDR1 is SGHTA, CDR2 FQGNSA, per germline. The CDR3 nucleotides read TGTGCCAGCAGCAGTTTAAGTGGGACAGGAACCTACACTGAAGCTTTCTTT. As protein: CASSSLSGTGTYTEAFF.

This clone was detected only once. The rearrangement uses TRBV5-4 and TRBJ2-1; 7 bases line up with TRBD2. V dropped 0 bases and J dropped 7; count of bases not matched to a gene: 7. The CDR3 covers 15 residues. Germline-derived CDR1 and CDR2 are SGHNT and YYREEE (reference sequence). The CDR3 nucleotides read TGTGCCAGCAGCTTGGGGGCCGGGACTAAAAATGAGCAGTTCTTC. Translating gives CASSLGAGTKNEQFF.